This paragraph covers one T cell receptor (beta chain) sequence. The protocol was immunoSEQ multiplex PCR, while the TCRdb copy is restricted to in-frame clones and leaves out a portion. The sample yields about 180,000 clones, approximately 94% seen once. The germline CDR1 and CDR2 sequences are MRHNA and SNTAGT. V lost 5 bases and J 8 bases, leaving 13 bases between the germline ends. The CDR3 runs to 13 residues. This sample is part of a study of control samples from healthy donors and cancer patients. The TCR sequence derives from a man aged 30-40 years in good health. The V gene is TRBV6-4, the J gene TRBJ2-1; D might be TRBD2 (6 bases). The sequenced sample was blood. The CDR3 sequence is CASSRLVGDEQFF. Written as DNA, the CDR3 is TGTGCCAGCAGTAGACTAGTTGGCGATGAGCAGTTCTTC.